The entry below describes one TCR beta chain. This record belongs to a study of technical replicates of blood from several donors. Looked up from germline, CDR1 is LGHNA and CDR2 is YSLEER. The CDR3 spans 15 residues. The J segment lost 2 bases and the V segment lost 3 bases, leaving 3 bases of the junction unmatched. Produced via immunoSEQ multiplex PCR; TCRdb's table is partial and in-frame only. The data contain 75,000 to 80,000 clones, 90% to 95% of them singletons. This clonotype was sampled from a human donor in good health. Source material: T cells isolated from PBMCs. The chain links TRBV4-3 to TRBJ2-1; 8 nucleotides agree with TRBD2. This chain's CDR3 is CASSQGTSAYNEQFF. CDR3 bases: TGCGCCAGCAGCCAGGGGACTAGTGCCTACAATGAGCAGTTCTTC.